This TCR beta chain was observed in a study of blood T cell repertoires in COVID-19. Turning to the study itself: Sites in the United States, Italy and Spain provided acute and convalescent COVID-19 samples. T cells, B-cell-depleted T cells, or PBMCs supplied cDNA or gDNA.

Trimming removed 4 bases from V and 4 bases from J; junction bases left unmatched: 8. Germline V gene lookup returns CDR1 LGHDT and CDR2 YNNKEL (reference sequence). The CDR3 loop spans 17 amino acids. Original handling: Estimates of nucleated cell counts were drawn from the amplification of reference gene primers. Profiling relied on immunoSEQ multiplex PCR, and the TCRdb table lists in-frame clones only, not all of them. D and trimming were read from the DNA, whereas the V and J calls and clone size are those reported in that table. The table records about 220,000 clones, around 83% of them present only once.

This clonotype originated in a man over 45 with active or convalescent COVID-19. Sequences were obtained from peripheral blood. The gene calls are TRBV3-1 (or the pseudogene TRBV3-2) and TRBJ2-3; TRBD2 agrees at 13 bases. CDR3 residues: CASSLRLAGGGADTQYF. CDR3 in DNA: TGTGCCAGCAGCCTAAGACTAGCGGGAGGAGGTGCAGATACGCAGTATTTT.